The 3 T cell receptor beta chains below come from one sample, sequenced in a study of Ad26.COV2.S vaccination and SARS-CoV-2 variants. The protocol was immunoSEQ multiplex PCR, while the TCRdb copy is restricted to in-frame clones and leaves out a portion. The data show around 300,000 clones, 86% seen once. Noted treatment: approximately 18 received Ad26.COV2.S at low or high dose, single or two shots; 5 received placebo; per-sample allocation not given. Vaccine and placebo recipients were sampled on day 63 after the first injection. Here the sequenced sample was peripheral blood, taken in a trial of Ad26.COV2.S vaccine versus placebo. The receptors derive from a person aged 18-60 years who received the Ad26.COV2.S COVID-19 vaccine or a placebo.

This clone was found a few times. The chain uses TRBV4-1 and TRBJ1-5; TRBD1 agrees at 7 bases. Germline values: CDR1 MGHRA, CDR2 YSYEKL. The junction had 2 bases not matched to a gene; V was cut back by 2 bases and J by 7 bases. This CDR3 has 13 amino acids. CDR3 sequence reads: CASSQQGDQPQHF. CDR3 coding DNA: TGCGCCAGCAGCCAACAGGGGGACCAGCCCCAGCATTTT.

The gene calls are TRBV24-1 and TRBJ2-1, with TRBD1 matching over 8 bases. Trimming cost V 3 bases and J 0 bases; bases outside gene matches: 6. This CDR3 spans 17 amino acids. Germline values: CDR1 KGHDR, CDR2 SFDVKD. The CDR3 DNA sequence: TGTGCCACCAGTGATGACAGGGGAAGGATCTCCTACAATGAGCAGTTCTTC. This translates into CATSDDRGRISYNEQFF.

This sequence joins TRBV4-3 and TRBJ1-2; no clear D. The CDR3 spans 15 residues. Germline V lookup: CDR1 LGHNA, CDR2 YSLEER. V was shortened by 0 bases and J by 3 bases, with 11 bases between the two germline ends. DNA of the CDR3: TGCGCCAGCAGCCAAGAGGCCGAGACCTACTATGGCTACACCTTC. Encoded protein: CASSQEAETYYGYTF.